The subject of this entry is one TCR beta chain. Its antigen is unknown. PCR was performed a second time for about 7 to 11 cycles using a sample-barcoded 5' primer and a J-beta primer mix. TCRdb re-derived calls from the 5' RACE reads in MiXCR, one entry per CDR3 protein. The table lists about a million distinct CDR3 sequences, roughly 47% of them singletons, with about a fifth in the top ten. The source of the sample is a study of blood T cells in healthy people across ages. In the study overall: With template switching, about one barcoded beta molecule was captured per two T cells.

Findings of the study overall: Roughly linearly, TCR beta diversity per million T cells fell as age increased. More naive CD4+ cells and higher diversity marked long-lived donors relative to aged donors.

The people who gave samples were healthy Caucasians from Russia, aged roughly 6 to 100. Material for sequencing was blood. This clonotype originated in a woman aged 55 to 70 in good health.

This CDR3 reads CASSYTLSSYEQYF. CDR3 bases: TGTGCCAGCAGTTACACGCTTAGCTCCTACGAGCAGTACTTC. The rearrangement links TRBV6-2 or TRBV6-3 to TRBJ2-7; D ambiguous. Germline V gene data show CDR1 as MNHEY and CDR2 as SVGEGT. Trimming shortened V by 2 bases and J by 0 bases, and 8 bases separated the two germline ends. The CDR3 covers 14 residues.